This TCR beta chain was retrieved from a study of metastatic and nonmetastatic thyroid tumors. Overall study: Across peripheral blood and tumor or nodule tissue samples taken from malignant and benign thyroid patients, the repertoires were compared with one another. Points from the study as a whole: Versus benign nodules, malignant thyroid tumors reportedly had significantly higher TCR beta diversity, in blood and tumor.

The authors' processing: Variation in CDR3 across clinicopathological groups served as the basis for constructing a distant-metastasis classifier in papillary thyroid cancer. From the PCR reads, TCRdb re-called clones with MiXCR. For this entry, the V and J calls and clone size follow TCRdb and not the study's own pipeline. The sample has fewer than 20,000 clones; under 25% are singletons. Germline CDR1 and CDR2: SGHRS and YFSETQ. V was cut by 2 bases and J by 8 bases, with 16 bases left in between. This CDR3 contains 14 residues. Patients were all untreated before their thyroid surgery. Judged by abundance, this clone is large. Its antigen is not known.

The chain combines TRBV5-1 with TRBJ1-2; weak D call: TRBD1 (6 bases). The specimen was adjacent normal tissue. This sequence was found in a female donor with papillary thyroid cancer or a benign thyroid nodule (not recorded which). Some clones in this sample may be carry-over from other donors' samples. The CDR3 DNA sequence: TGCGCCAGCAGCTTATTAACAGGGCAATGGGGCTACACCTTC. It translates to CASSLLTGQWGYTF.